A single sample is the source of the 29 T cell receptor beta chains below, sequenced in a study of cytomegalovirus exposure and HLA in healthy donors. A multiplex PCR was run with 60 Vbeta primers and 13 Jbeta primers. Generated by immunoSEQ multiplex PCR, the TCRdb table keeps only in-frame clones and is missing some. The data hold approximately 200,000 clones, with roughly 80% observed a single time. Sequencing used PBMCs. These receptors were collected from a woman younger than 45 in good health and CMV-seropositive.

This chain connects TRBV28 to TRBJ1-2; D gene ambiguous. Trimming took off 5 bases at V and 4 bases at J, with 5 bases between the two ends. The CDR3 loop spans 11 amino acids. From germline, CDR1 is MDHEN and CDR2 SYDVKM. CDR3 DNA sequence: TGTGCCAGCAGTAACGGCTATGGCTACACCTTC. Translation gives CASSNGYGYTF.

This rearrangement joins TRBV19 to TRBJ2-7; TRBD2 is a possible D gene (6 bases). Germline V gives CDR1 LNHDA, CDR2 SQIVND (reference sequence). CDR3 length: 15 amino acids. Trimming shortened V by 1 base and J by 3 bases, and 13 bases separated the two germline ends. The CDR3 loop reads CASSIGGGTGYEQYF. DNA of the CDR3: TGTGCCAGTAGTATAGGGGGTGGGACTGGCTACGAGCAGTACTTC.

This clone was observed once. The chain couples TRBV5-1 to TRBJ2-5; 8 nucleotides align to TRBD2. The V and J ends lost 4 bases and 5 bases, in that order; junction bases with no gene match: 7. In germline, CDR1 is SGHRS, CDR2 YFSETQ. The CDR3 consists of 14 residues. CDR3 nucleotide sequence: TGCGCCAGCAGCCCCAGCGGGAGTGAGGAGACCCAGTACTTC. This gives the protein CASSPSGSEETQYF.

The chain combines TRBV5-5 with TRBJ1-4; D is unclear. Trimming stripped 0 bases from V and 6 bases from J, with 18 bases between. The CDR3 extends over 17 amino acids. In germline, CDR1 is SGHKS, CDR2 YYEKEE (reference sequence). The CDR3 nucleotides are TGTGCCAGCAGCTTGGAATCAGTGGCTCGGGGTTATGAAAAACTGTTTTTT. Translating it yields CASSLESVARGYEKLFF.

The chain combines TRBV19 with TRBJ2-7; D might be TRBD1 (6 bases). Per germline, CDR1 LNHDA and CDR2 SQIVND (reference sequence). V dropped 5 bases and J dropped 5 bases, with 16 bases sitting between them. The CDR3 extends over 14 amino acids. The CDR3 loop is CASSPRQVADEQYF. In DNA form, the CDR3 reads TGTGCCAGTAGTCCACGACAGGTCGCCGACGAGCAGTACTTC.

This chain connects TRBV5-4 to TRBJ2-5, with 10 bases aligning to TRBD2. The CDR3 consists of 18 residues. Germline V gene data show CDR1 as SGHNT and CDR2 as YYREEE (reference sequence). Trimming took 4 bases from V and 5 from J; bases not matched to a gene: 17. The CDR3 DNA follows: TGTGCCAGCAGCCCAGAAGGGGCGAGCGGGGGGGCATGGGAGACCCAGTACTTC. It encodes CASSPEGASGGAWETQYF.

This chain joins TRBV7-9 and TRBJ2-5, with TRBD2 identical over 11 bases. The CDR3 sequence is 14 residues long. J gave up 1 base and V 7 bases, and 2 bases lay outside the gene matches. Germline V gene data show CDR1 as SEHNR and CDR2 as FQNEAQ (reference sequence). CDR3 amino acids: CASMGLAVQETQYF. Written as DNA, the CDR3 is TGTGCCAGCATGGGACTAGCGGTCCAAGAGACCCAGTACTTC.

The chain recombines TRBV27 with TRBJ2-7; tentative D call: TRBD1 (6 bases). Trimming stripped 5 bases from V and 3 bases from J, with 20 bases between. The germline V gene encodes CDR1 MNHEY and CDR2 SMNVEV (reference sequence). This CDR3 has 16 residues. CDR3: CASSATPGHLFYEQYF. CDR3 nucleotides: TGTGCCAGCAGTGCTACACCGGGACACCTTTTCTACGAGCAGTACTTC.

This chain's CDR3 is CARLDGVAPNTGELFF. The CDR3 region has the DNA TGTGCCAGACTCGACGGGGTAGCGCCGAACACCGGGGAGCTGTTTTTT. The chain uses TRBV6-4 and TRBJ2-2; a possible D gene is TRBD2 (5 bases). Germline loops: CDR1 MRHNA, CDR2 SNTAGT. This CDR3 contains 16 residues. V dropped 9 bases and J dropped 0 bases, with 17 bases sitting between them.

The genes are TRBV6-5 and TRBJ2-7, with 8 bases fitting TRBD1. Germline V lookup: CDR1 MNHEY, CDR2 SVGAGI. V lost 2 bases and J lost 2; bases outside the gene matches: 5. The CDR3 loop spans 15 amino acids. The CDR3 protein is CASSYGTGGTYEQYF. CDR3 DNA sequence: TGTGCCAGCAGTTACGGGACAGGCGGAACCTACGAGCAGTACTTC.

V gene TRBV6-1 combines with J gene TRBJ2-1; maybe TRBD2 (5 bases). Germline-derived CDR1 and CDR2 are MNHNS and SASEGT. This CDR3 has 13 amino acids. The germline V and J ends were trimmed by 2 bases and 14 bases, with 16 bases remaining between them. The CDR3 sequence: CASSEKRTLNEFF. CDR3 coding DNA: TGTGCCAGCAGTGAAAAGCGGACTCTCAACGAGTTCTTC.

The V and J genes are TRBV10-2 and TRBJ2-2, with D perhaps TRBD1 (5 bases). CDR1 is WSHSY and CDR2 is SAAADI in the germline V gene. Trimming shortened V by 6 bases and J by 2 bases, and 25 bases separated the two germline ends. This CDR3 is built from 19 residues. Here the CDR3 reads CASRGLDERFASNTGELFF. CDR3 in DNA: TGCGCCAGCAGGGGGCTCGATGAGCGATTCGCCAGTAACACCGGGGAGCTGTTTTTT.

The CDR3 here is CASSFDRGADTQYF. CDR3 nucleotide sequence: TGTGCCAGCAGCTTCGACAGGGGCGCAGATACGCAGTATTTT. V is TRBV7-2 and J is TRBJ2-3, with TRBD1 identical over 8 bases. Looked up from germline, CDR1 is SGHTA and CDR2 is FQGNSA. The CDR3 consists of 14 residues. The J segment lost 4 bases and the V segment lost 3 bases, leaving 3 bases of the junction unmatched.

This clone showed up just a few times. This chain joins TRBV27 and TRBJ2-3; tentatively, D is TRBD1 (6 bases). This CDR3 has 14 amino acids. The V gene lost 6 bases and the J gene lost 0 bases, with 10 bases spanning the gap. Per the germline V gene, CDR1 is MNHEY and CDR2 is SMNVEV (reference sequence). As DNA, the CDR3 is TGTGCCAGCAGGTACAGGGTTAGCACAGATACGCAGTATTTT. The encoded protein is CASRYRVSTDTQYF.

The chain combines TRBV14 with TRBJ2-7; possibly TRBD1 for D (5 bases). The CDR3 has 15 residues. Looked up from germline, CDR1 is SGHDN and CDR2 is FVKESK. V lost 0 bases, J lost 3 bases, and 12 bases lay in between. This chain's CDR3 is CASSQDRRAHYEQYF. The CDR3 DNA reads as TGTGCCAGCAGCCAAGATCGCAGGGCTCACTACGAGCAGTACTTC.

The chain recombines TRBV5-8 with TRBJ1-2; D remains ambiguous. Germline loops: CDR1 SGHTS, CDR2 YDEGEE. Trimming cost V 0 bases and J 3 bases, with 6 bases left between them. This CDR3 comprises 13 residues. The CDR3 spells CASSLAGDYGYTF. The CDR3 DNA is TGTGCCAGCAGCTTGGCCGGTGACTATGGCTACACCTTC. Complete variable domain (other parts from reference TRBV5-8 and TRBJ1-2): EAGVTQSPTHLIKTRGQQATLRCSPISGHTSVYWYQQALGLGLQFLLWYDEGEERNRGNFPPRFSGRQFPNYSSELNVNALELEDSALYLCASSLAGDYGYTFGSGTRLTVV.

The V call is TRBV7-9, the J call TRBJ2-1; 12 nucleotides agree with TRBD2. The CDR3 contains 16 residues. Trimming cost V 4 bases and J 9 bases; bases outside gene matches: 10. Germline values: CDR1 SEHNR, CDR2 FQNEAQ (reference sequence). The CDR3 here is CASSSETSGSLVEQFF. CDR3 bases: TGTGCCAGCAGCTCCGAGACTAGCGGGAGCTTGGTTGAGCAGTTCTTC.

A few counts support this clone. This sequence joins TRBV5-6 and TRBJ1-4, with D perhaps TRBD1 (5 bases). V was shortened by 4 bases and J by 16 bases, with 17 bases between the two germline ends. CDR3 length: 12 residues. CDR1 and CDR2 (germline): SGHDT, YYEEEE. In DNA, the CDR3 is TGTGCCAGCAGCCCCGGGGGGGGTACGGAGTTTTTT. Its translation is CASSPGGGTEFF.

The chain employs TRBV5-1 and TRBJ2-2, with 10 bases aligning to TRBD2. Per the germline V gene, CDR1 is SGHRS and CDR2 is YFSETQ. The CDR3 contains 15 residues. The V and J ends lost 6 bases and 6 bases, in that order; junction bases with no gene match: 8. The DNA of the CDR3 is TGCGCCAGCACCCTCGGGACTAGCGCCTCCGGGGAGCTGTTTTTT. Its protein product is CASTLGTSASGELFF.

The CDR3 sequence: CASSFGTRINYGYTF. CDR3 bases: TGTGCCAGCAGTTTCGGGACTAGAATTAACTATGGCTACACCTTC. The V and J genes are TRBV28 and TRBJ1-2; D is possibly TRBD1 (5 bases). The CDR3 totals 15 residues. Germline assignment: CDR1 MDHEN and CDR2 SYDVKM. V dropped 3 bases and J dropped 1 base, with 12 bases sitting between them.

The CDR3 here is CASKTWGNEQYF. The CDR3 region has the DNA TGTGCCAGTAAGACTTGGGGCAACGAGCAGTACTTC. The chain couples TRBV6-5 to TRBJ2-7, with D perhaps matching TRBD1 (5 bases). The CDR3 loop spans 12 amino acids. Between the trimmed V and J ends, which lost 9 bases and 5 bases, there was a span of 14 bases. Per germline, CDR1 MNHEY and CDR2 SVGAGI.

The rearrangement uses TRBV27 and TRBJ2-7; TRBD2 agrees at 7 bases. Losses at the gene ends were 2 bases for V and 6 bases for J; bases not matched to a gene: 10. This CDR3 contains 15 residues. Germline loops: CDR1 MNHEY, CDR2 SMNVEV (reference sequence). The CDR3, as DNA: TGTGCCAGCAGTTTACTATCGGGTTCGGGAGGCGAGCAGTACTTC. Translated, it gives CASSLLSGSGGEQYF.

The chain joins TRBV7-9 to TRBJ2-2; D is ambiguous. From germline, CDR1 is SEHNR and CDR2 FQNEAQ (reference sequence). Trimming pared 1 base from V and 8 bases from J, leaving 5 bases between. The CDR3 covers 12 residues. The CDR3 sequence: CASSLGRGELFF. CDR3 DNA sequence: TGTGCCAGCAGCTTAGGGAGAGGGGAGCTGTTTTTT.

This clone was recorded once. The genes are TRBV27 and TRBJ2-7; no clear D. Germline values: CDR1 MNHEY, CDR2 SMNVEV (reference sequence). Trimming took off 5 bases at V and 3 bases at J, with 11 bases between the two ends. The CDR3 length is 13 residues. The DNA for the CDR3 is TGTGCCAGCAGTATGATCGGAGACTACGAGCAGTACTTC. It codes for CASSMIGDYEQYF.

This clone has a handful of counts. Distinct nucleotide sequences in the sample also encode this CDR3. J is TRBJ2-7 and V is TRBV5-4; TRBD2 might be the D (7 bases). Per germline, CDR1 SGHNT and CDR2 YYREEE (reference sequence). V lost 4 bases and J lost 4, with 15 bases in between. The CDR3 is made up of 14 amino acids. In nucleotides, the CDR3 is TGTGCCAGCAGCGAGGGGAGGGGGAGTTACGAGCAGTACTTC. It yields the protein CASSEGRGSYEQYF.

The chain joins TRBV19 to TRBJ2-7, with 7 bases lining up with TRBD1. The CDR3 loop spans 12 amino acids. The V gene's germline CDR1 is LNHDA and CDR2 SQIVND (reference sequence). The V segment lost 9 bases and the J segment 1 base; nucleotides outside the gene matches: 3. CDR3 sequence reads: CASRQGSYEQYF. In nucleotides, the CDR3 is TGTGCCAGCAGACAGGGATCCTACGAGCAGTACTTC.

This clone was seen at least ten times. V usage is TRBV6-1 and J usage is TRBJ2-1; 10 nucleotides align to TRBD2. J lost 6 bases, V lost 10 bases, and 9 bases had no gene match. CDR3 length equals 14 residues. Germline assignment: CDR1 MNHNS and CDR2 SASEGT. CDR3 coding DNA: TGTGCCACCCTCTCGGGACTAGCGTTCAATGAGCAGTTCTTC. Translated: CATLSGLAFNEQFF.

The V call is TRBV4-1, the J call TRBJ1-5; perhaps TRBD1 as D (5 bases). Between the trimmed V and J ends, which lost 5 bases and 0 bases, there was a span of 17 bases. Germline CDR1 and CDR2: MGHRA and YSYEKL. The CDR3 runs 17 residues. The CDR3 loop reads CASSLRMGQASNQPQHF. CDR3 in DNA: TGCGCCAGCAGCTTAAGGATGGGGCAGGCTAGCAATCAGCCCCAGCATTTT.

The genes are TRBV5-1 and TRBJ1-3; D is uncertain. Germline V gives CDR1 SGHRS, CDR2 YFSETQ. The CDR3 is 15 amino acids. The V and J ends lost 0 bases and 1 base respectively, with 8 bases between them. The CDR3 is CASSLALGSGNTIYF. Written as DNA, the CDR3 is TGCGCCAGCAGCTTGGCCCTAGGATCTGGAAACACCATATATTTT.